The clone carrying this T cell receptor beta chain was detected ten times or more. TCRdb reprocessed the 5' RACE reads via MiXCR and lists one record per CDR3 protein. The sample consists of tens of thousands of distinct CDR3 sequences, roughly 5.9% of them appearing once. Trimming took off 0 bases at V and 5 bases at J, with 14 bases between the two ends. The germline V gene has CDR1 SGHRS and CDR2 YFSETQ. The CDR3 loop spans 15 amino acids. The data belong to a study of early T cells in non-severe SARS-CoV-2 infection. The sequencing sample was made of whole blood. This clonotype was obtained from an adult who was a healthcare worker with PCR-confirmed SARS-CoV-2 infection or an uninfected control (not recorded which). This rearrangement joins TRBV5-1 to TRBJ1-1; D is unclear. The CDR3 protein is CASSLEPIGWTEAFF. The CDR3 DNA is TGCGCCAGCAGCTTGGAACCAATTGGGTGGACTGAAGCTTTCTTT.